The 4 T cell receptor beta chains presented below share a single source sample, sequenced in a study of radiotherapy plus CTLA-4 blockade in lung cancer (dated by TCRdb to between 2018 and 2020). The method behind the library was the immunoSEQ multiplex PCR assay. TCRdb holds this immuneACCESS table with in-frame rearrangements only. Some clones are missing; in checked studies, unresolved V genes explain under half, and the rest has no known cause. The sample table shows roughly 68,000 clones, and 78% are seen once. Of the sample, roughly 7% falls within the top ten clones. The material was peripheral blood, obtained from a patient treated with radiotherapy plus ipilimumab. The receptors come from a human donor with non-small cell lung cancer who had a complete response to radiotherapy plus ipilimumab.

The rearrangement joins TRBV6-5 to TRBJ2-1; D possibly corresponds to TRBD2 (5 bases). V was cut by 2 bases and J by 6 bases, with 11 bases left in between. The germline V gene has CDR1 MNHEY and CDR2 SVGAGI. This CDR3 comprises 14 residues. Written as DNA, the CDR3 is TGTGCCAGCAGTTACGGCCCGGGGATCAATGAGCAGTTCTTC. It specifies CASSYGPGINEQFF.

Here the CDR3 reads CASSGQLNTEAFF. CDR3 bases: TGTGCCAGCAGTGGGCAATTAAACACTGAAGCTTTCTTT. The rearrangement joins TRBV6-1 to TRBJ1-1; D remains ambiguous. Trimming pared 4 bases from V and 2 bases from J, leaving 8 bases between. Per the germline V gene, CDR1 is MNHNS and CDR2 is SASEGT. The CDR3 is made up of 13 amino acids.

The gene calls are TRBV30 and TRBJ2-7, with unresolved D. V was pared by 0 bases and J by 5 bases, with 5 bases between. This CDR3 is 11 amino acids long. Germline V gives CDR1 GTSNPN, CDR2 SVGIG (reference sequence). The DNA of the CDR3 is TGTGCCTGGAGTGTGCTCCACGAGCAGTACTTC. Protein product: CAWSVLHEQYF.

This chain links TRBV27 with TRBJ1-5; 9 bases match TRBD1. Germline trimming cut 4 bases from V and 2 bases from J; bases unmatched to any gene: 3. The V gene's germline CDR1 is MNHEY and CDR2 SMNVEV (reference sequence). This CDR3 has 15 amino acids. The CDR3 region is CASSWTGEGNQPQHF. The CDR3 bases are TGTGCCAGCAGTTGGACAGGGGAGGGCAATCAGCCCCAGCATTTT.